Below are 23 T cell receptor beta chains sequenced from a single sample in a study of OX40 agonist ivuxolimab in advanced cancers. Only in-frame clones appear in the TCRdb table, and some are missing; sequencing was by immunoSEQ multiplex PCR. The sample holds 13,000 to 15,000 clones, approximately 87% seen once. The sample was CD4+ or CD8+ T cells sorted from blood, taken in a trial of the OX40 agonist ivuxolimab. The receptors shown here come from an adult with an advanced solid tumor such as melanoma, head and neck, liver or kidney cancer.

This chain links TRBV2 with TRBJ1-2, with a possible D match to TRBD1 (6 bases). CDR3 size: 12 residues. Germline V CDR1 and CDR2: SNHLY, FYNNEI. V was trimmed by 4 bases and J by 8 bases, leaving 11 bases between them. In nucleotides, the CDR3 is TGTGCCAGCAGTGCACAGGGAGGGGGCTACACCTTC. Amino acid sequence: CASSAQGGGYTF.

The chain has TRBV27 and TRBJ2-3; D remains unclear. V lost 7 bases and J lost 3, with 14 bases in between. This CDR3 contains 14 residues. The germline V gene encodes CDR1 MNHEY and CDR2 SMNVEV (reference sequence). The CDR3 region has the DNA TGTGCCAGCAATGTTAACCTGAATACAGATACGCAGTATTTT. It specifies CASNVNLNTDTQYF.

The chain couples TRBV11-2 to TRBJ1-3, with a possible D match to TRBD1 (5 bases). V shed 5 bases and J shed 0 bases, with 20 bases lying between them. CDR3 length: 18 amino acids. The germline V gene encodes CDR1 SGHAT and CDR2 FQNNGV. CDR3 sequence reads: CASSRKSGDLISGNTIYF. The CDR3 bases are TGTGCCAGCAGCCGAAAATCGGGGGACCTCATCTCTGGAAACACCATATATTTT.

This clone has more than one count but fewer than ten. The chain combines TRBV2 with TRBJ2-7, with D perhaps assigned TRBD1 or TRBD2 (5 bases each). Germline V gene lookup returns CDR1 SNHLY and CDR2 FYNNEI. V dropped 6 bases and J dropped 3 bases, with 27 bases sitting between them. This CDR3 is 18 amino acids long. The CDR3 is CASRETKLASGTGYEQYF. For the CDR3, the DNA is TGTGCCAGCAGGGAAACGAAACTGGCTTCGGGGACGGGCTACGAGCAGTACTTC.

The chain recombines TRBV7-6 with TRBJ2-1; 8 bases align to TRBD1. Trimming took 2 bases from V and 7 from J; bases not matched to a gene: 19. CDR1 and CDR2 (germline): SGHVS, FNYEAQ. The CDR3 loop spans 19 amino acids. CDR3 in amino acids: CASSLTGRTGSTTTNEQFF. The CDR3 nucleotides are TGTGCCAGCAGCTTAACGGGGAGGACAGGGAGTACTACTACAAATGAGCAGTTCTTC. The full variable domain, with the rest looked up from reference TRBV7-6 and TRBJ2-1, is GAGVSQSPRYKVTKRGQDVALRCDPISGHVSLYWYRQALGQGPEFLTYFNYEAQQDKSGLPNDRFSAERPEGSISTLTIQRTEQRDSAMYRCASSLTGRTGSTTTNEQFFGPGTRLTVL.

The chain recombines TRBV19 with TRBJ1-1; D possibly corresponds to TRBD1 (5 bases). The V end lost 3 bases, the J end lost 3 bases, and 11 bases lay between the germline ends. The CDR3 totals 14 residues. Germline-derived CDR1 and CDR2 are LNHDA and SQIVND (reference sequence). DNA of the CDR3: TGTGCCAGTAGTATTGCTATGGGGCACACTGAAGCTTTCTTT. Translated: CASSIAMGHTEAFF.

The gene calls are TRBV30 and TRBJ2-2; either TRBD1 or TRBD2 may fit D (5 bases each). V was pared by 0 bases and J by 5 bases, with 13 bases between. The germline V gene has CDR1 GTSNPN and CDR2 SVGIG (reference sequence). CDR3 size: 15 residues. The CDR3 reads CAWSVLRGSTGELFF. In DNA, the CDR3 is TGTGCCTGGAGTGTACTGAGGGGTTCGACCGGGGAGCTGTTTTTT.

The rearrangement joins TRBV11-2 to TRBJ2-7; D possibly corresponds to TRBD2 (6 bases). V was shortened by 0 bases and J by 4 bases, with 16 bases between the two germline ends. The CDR3 extends over 16 amino acids. Germline assignment: CDR1 SGHAT and CDR2 FQNNGV. The CDR3 nucleotides are TGTGCCAGCAGCTTAGATCAAGGGACTGTGTCGTACGAGCAGTACTTC. Encoded protein: CASSLDQGTVSYEQYF.

The chain carries TRBV7-6 and TRBJ1-4; 7 positions agree with TRBD1. In germline, CDR1 is SGHVS, CDR2 FNYEAQ. V lost 2 bases and J lost 7; bases outside the gene matches: 4. The CDR3 contains 14 residues. DNA of the CDR3: TGTGCCAGCAGCTTATCGGGACAGTCTGAAAAACTGTTTTTT. It yields the protein CASSLSGQSEKLFF.

The gene calls are TRBV5-5 and TRBJ1-4; D might be TRBD1 (6 bases). Germline CDR1 and CDR2: SGHKS and YYEKEE (reference sequence). The V end lost 4 bases, the J end lost 0 bases, and 13 bases lay between the germline ends. This CDR3 is 16 amino acids long. CDR3 protein: CASSPRTASTNEKLFF. DNA of the CDR3: TGTGCCAGCAGCCCACGGACAGCTTCAACTAATGAAAAACTGTTTTTT.

The genes are TRBV7-9 and TRBJ2-7; no clear D. Germline CDR1 and CDR2: SEHNR and FQNEAQ (reference sequence). The V gene lost 2 bases and the J gene lost 1 base, with 6 bases spanning the gap. CDR3 length: 13 residues. Written as DNA, the CDR3 is TGTGCCAGCAGCTTATTCGGATCCTACGAGCAGTACTTC. Protein: CASSLFGSYEQYF.

The V gene is TRBV6-5, the J gene TRBJ2-4; the D is unclear. The germline gives CDR1 MNHEY, CDR2 SVGAGI. Trimming removed 5 bases from V and 8 bases from J, with 7 bases in between. The CDR3 has 11 amino acids. Here the CDR3 DNA reads TGTGCCAGCAGTCCCCGAGACATTCAGTACTTC. Protein sequence: CASSPRDIQYF.

The chain combines TRBV25-1 with TRBJ2-5; TRBD2 agrees at 8 bases. Germline V CDR1 and CDR2: MGHDK, SYGVNS. The V gene end was trimmed by 5 bases and the J gene end by 2 bases; junction bases not matched to a gene: 7. The CDR3 loop spans 15 amino acids. In nucleotides, the CDR3 is TGTGCCAGCAGTAAACCGGGACTAGATCAAGAGACCCAGTACTTC. The encoded protein is CASSKPGLDQETQYF.

The chain links TRBV5-4 to TRBJ2-7; a weak D match, TRBD1 (6 bases). Trimming took 3 bases from V and 6 from J, leaving 22 bases between them. CDR1 SGHNT and CDR2 YYREEE come from the germline V gene (reference sequence). The CDR3 is made up of 16 amino acids. The CDR3 DNA reads as TGTGCCAGCAGCTCCCGGGACAAATATTACGAATTCGAGCAGTACTTC. As protein: CASSSRDKYYEFEQYF.

The rearrangement links TRBV7-9 to TRBJ1-4; a possible D gene is TRBD1 (5 bases). The CDR3 extends over 15 amino acids. The V end was cut by 5 bases, the J end by 7 bases, with 17 bases between. Germline CDR1 SEHNR, CDR2 FQNEAQ (reference sequence). CDR3 in amino acids: CASSPGTSGSEKLFF. The CDR3 DNA sequence: TGTGCCAGCAGCCCCGGGACCTCAGGTAGTGAAAAACTGTTTTTT.

This clone was seen only a few times. The chain uses TRBV7-2 and TRBJ1-2; D gene uncertain. Germline CDR1 and CDR2: SGHTA and FQGNSA. This CDR3 spans 14 amino acids. Trimming took off 3 bases at V and 0 bases at J, with 8 bases between the two ends. The CDR3 DNA follows: TGTGCCAGCAGCTTTGATAGAGCTAACTATGGCTACACCTTC. Translation: CASSFDRANYGYTF.

V gene TRBV5-3 combines with J gene TRBJ1-2; the D is unclear. TRBV5-3 is an open reading frame whose function is uncertain. The CDR3 runs to 14 residues. Trimming took 2 bases from V and 3 from J, leaving 11 bases between them. CDR3 residues: CARSFIRVHYGYTF. The CDR3 nucleotides are TGTGCCAGAAGCTTTATTAGGGTGCACTATGGCTACACCTTC.

This chain links TRBV5-6 with TRBJ1-2; TRBD1 aligns across 8 bases. Germline lookup yields CDR1 SGHDT and CDR2 YYEEEE. V lost 2 bases and J lost 4; bases outside the gene matches: 4. This CDR3 region has 14 residues. CDR3 residues: CASSLAGQVYGYTF. CDR3 coding DNA: TGTGCCAGCAGCTTAGCGGGACAGGTCTATGGCTACACCTTC.

J is TRBJ2-1 and V is TRBV6-5; D may be TRBD1 or TRBD2 (5 bases each). This CDR3 comprises 15 residues. Between the trimmed V and J ends, which lost 5 bases and 5 bases, there was a span of 16 bases. Germline V gene data show CDR1 as MNHEY and CDR2 as SVGAGI. The DNA of the CDR3 is TGTGCCAGCAGTGTCCCCGGGACGGATAACAATGAGCAGTTCTTC. Amino acid sequence: CASSVPGTDNNEQFF.

The chain links TRBV5-1 to TRBJ1-1, with 11 bases lining up with TRBD1. Unmatched junction bases numbered 2, after V lost 7 bases and J lost 0 bases. Germline CDR1 and CDR2: SGHRS and YFSETQ. The CDR3 sequence is 14 residues long. The CDR3 sequence: CASGTGGMNTEAFF. CDR3 sequence (DNA): TGCGCCAGCGGGACAGGGGGAATGAACACTGAAGCTTTCTTT.

The rearrangement uses TRBV5-6 and TRBJ1-5; 7 bases fit TRBD1. V lost 3 bases, J lost 4 bases, and 7 bases stayed unmatched. Germline V gene lookup returns CDR1 SGHDT and CDR2 YYEEEE. CDR3 length: 15 amino acids. CDR3 residues: CASSSRDRRNQPQHF. DNA for the CDR3: TGTGCCAGCAGCTCCCGGGACAGACGTAATCAGCCCCAGCATTTT.

The sample holds one count of this clone. The V and J genes are TRBV4-1 and TRBJ2-5; 13 nucleotides agree with TRBD2. Losses at the gene ends were 2 bases for V and 2 bases for J; bases not matched to a gene: 8. The V gene's germline CDR1 is MGHRA and CDR2 YSYEKL. The CDR3 has 18 amino acids. CDR3 in DNA: TGCGCCAGCAGCCAAAAAAGGACTAGCGGGGGCCTTCAAGAGACCCAGTACTTC. It encodes CASSQKRTSGGLQETQYF.

The J gene is TRBJ2-3, the V gene TRBV4-3; 9 nucleotides align to TRBD1. With V trimmed by 1 base and J by 12 bases, 14 bases remained unmatched. The CDR3 consists of 16 residues. In germline, CDR1 is LGHNA, CDR2 YSLEER. CDR3 nucleotides: TGCGCCAGCAGCCAAGGAGGTACGCCATCGGGACAGGGACAGTATTTT. Translation gives CASSQGGTPSGQGQYF.